This T cell receptor (beta chain) was sequenced in a study of early T cells in non-severe SARS-CoV-2 infection. About the research overall: Sequencing used unsorted whole-blood bulk RNA, so chains lack pairing.

There are a few counts of this clonotype. Antigen specificity is unknown. Researchers attached unique molecular identifiers to individual cDNA molecules. TCRdb called the 5' RACE reads again in MiXCR, with one record for every CDR3 protein. Of tens of thousands of distinct CDR3 sequences detected, around 4.3% appear once; the ten largest clones hold about a fifth. Germline V gene sequence: CDR1 SGHTA, CDR2 FQGNSA. CDR3 length: 15 amino acids. Deletions cut 1 base from V and 5 bases from J, with 14 bases between. Study-level results: Private and CD4 specificities were missed by VDJdb matching, skewed to anti-spike CD8.

Sequencing was done on a sample of whole blood. V gene TRBV7-2 combines with J gene TRBJ1-1; D gene uncertain. The receptor was derived from an adult who was a healthcare worker with PCR-confirmed SARS-CoV-2 infection or an uninfected control (not recorded which). CDR3 sequence reads: CASSLVRSKGTEAFF. CDR3 nucleotides: TGTGCCAGCAGCTTAGTCCGGTCTAAAGGAACTGAAGCTTTCTTT.